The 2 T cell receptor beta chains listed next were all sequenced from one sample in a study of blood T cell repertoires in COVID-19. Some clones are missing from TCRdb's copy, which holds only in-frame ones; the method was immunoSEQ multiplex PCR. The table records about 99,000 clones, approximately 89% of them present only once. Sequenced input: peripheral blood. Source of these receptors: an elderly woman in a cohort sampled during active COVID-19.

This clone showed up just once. For the CDR3, the DNA is TGTGCCAGCAGCTTGCGGGCGGGCGGGGTTGAGCAGTACTTC. It translates to CASSLRAGGVEQYF. This chain uses TRBV5-6 with TRBJ2-7; possible D gene TRBD2, 6 bases. The CDR3 totals 14 residues. Germline CDR1 reads SGHDT; CDR2 reads YYEEEE. V lost 1 base and J 7 bases, leaving 15 bases between the germline ends.

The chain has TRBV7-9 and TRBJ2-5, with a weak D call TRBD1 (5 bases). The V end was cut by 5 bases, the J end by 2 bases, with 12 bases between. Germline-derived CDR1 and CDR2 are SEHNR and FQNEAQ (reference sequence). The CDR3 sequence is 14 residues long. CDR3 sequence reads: CASSPSTVQETQYF. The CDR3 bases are TGTGCCAGCAGCCCGTCGACAGTACAAGAGACCCAGTACTTC.